A single sample gave rise to the 27 T cell receptor beta chains below, sequenced in a study of Ad26.COV2.S vaccination and SARS-CoV-2 variants. Treatment in this sample: about 20 received Ad26.COV2.S at low or high dose, single or two shots; 5 received placebo; per-sample allocation not given. The samples were gathered on day 63 after the first injection of vaccine or placebo. This table comes from immunoSEQ multiplex PCR, and its TCRdb copy is limited to in-frame clones, with some not included. The sample contains some 450,000 clones, 90% of which appear only once. Sequencing was performed on peripheral blood, taken in a trial of Ad26.COV2.S vaccine versus placebo. The receptor source for this set is a person aged 18-60 years who received the Ad26.COV2.S COVID-19 vaccine or a placebo.

The count of this clone is one. V gene TRBV19 combines with J gene TRBJ2-5; D gene unclear. The germline CDR1 and CDR2 sequences are LNHDA and SQIVND (reference sequence). CDR3 length equals 16 residues. V lost 4 bases, J lost 1 base, and 16 bases lay in between. The CDR3 here is CASSNIAESVQETQYF. The CDR3 DNA is TGTGCCAGTAGTAATATCGCGGAGTCCGTCCAAGAGACCCAGTACTTC.

This chain connects TRBV9 to TRBJ1-5; 7 nucleotides agree with TRBD1. The CDR3 runs to 15 residues. The junction had 9 bases not matched to a gene; V was cut back by 3 bases and J by 6 bases. From germline, CDR1 is SGDLS and CDR2 YYNGEE. The CDR3 DNA sequence: TGTGCCAGCAGCGAAGGAACAGGGGCTGGTCAGCCCCAGCATTTT. It yields the protein CASSEGTGAGQPQHF.

V is TRBV5-5 and J is TRBJ1-1; D is undetermined. Germline lookup yields CDR1 SGHKS and CDR2 YYEKEE (reference sequence). The CDR3 runs to 13 residues. V lost 4 bases and J lost 4, with 11 bases in between. CDR3: CASSNLGVTEAFF. In DNA form, the CDR3 reads TGTGCCAGCAGCAACCTCGGGGTCACTGAAGCTTTCTTT. The variable domain in full, with the rest retrieved from reference TRBV5-5 and TRBJ1-1, is DAGVTQSPTHLIKTRGQQVTLRCSPISGHKSVSWYQQVLGQGPQFIFQYYEKEERGRGNFPDRFSARQFPNYSSELNVNALLLGDSALYLCASSNLGVTEAFFGQGTRLTVV.

This chain joins TRBV28 and TRBJ2-2, with 9 bases that match TRBD2. The J segment lost 3 bases and the V segment lost 3 bases, leaving 8 bases of the junction unmatched. From germline, CDR1 is MDHEN and CDR2 SYDVKM. This CDR3 contains 17 residues. The CDR3 here is CASSFPSLAGDTGELFF. In DNA, the CDR3 is TGTGCCAGCAGTTTTCCCTCATTAGCGGGAGACACCGGGGAGCTGTTTTTT.

This chain uses TRBV28 with TRBJ2-3, with a tentative D call TRBD2 (6 bases). V lost 7 bases to trimming and J lost 2 bases, with 19 bases between them. Germline values: CDR1 MDHEN, CDR2 SYDVKM. The CDR3 length is 16 residues. The CDR3 loop is CASTPARGTLTDTQYF. CDR3 nucleotide sequence: TGTGCCAGCACCCCCGCGCGGGGAACCCTCACAGATACGCAGTATTTT.

The chain couples TRBV18 to TRBJ2-7, with D perhaps matching TRBD2 (6 bases). CDR3 length: 14 residues. V was cut by 2 bases and J by 3 bases, with 11 bases left in between. CDR1 KGHSH and CDR2 LQKENI come from the germline V gene. The chain's CDR3 is CASSPSGLIYEQYF. CDR3 coding DNA: TGTGCCAGCTCACCAAGCGGGCTGATCTACGAGCAGTACTTC.

The CDR3 here is CASSLGEDLQETQYF. CDR3 sequence (DNA): TGTGCCAGCAGCTTAGGTGAGGACCTCCAAGAGACCCAGTACTTC. This chain links TRBV11-3 with TRBJ2-5; D uncertain. The CDR3 length is 15 residues. The germline V gene encodes CDR1 SGHNT and CDR2 YENEEA. V lost 1 base and J lost 1, with 10 bases in between. Full variable domain (rest looked up from reference TRBV11-3 and TRBJ2-5): EAGVVQSPRYKIIEKKQPVAFWCNPISGHNTLYWYLQNLGQGPELLIRYENEEAVDDSQLPKDRFSAERLKGVDSTLKIQPAELGDSAVYLCASSLGEDLQETQYFGPGTRLLVL.

This sequence joins TRBV7-8 and TRBJ2-5; the D gene could be TRBD1 or TRBD2 (5 bases each). The CDR3 spans 14 residues. The V gene's germline CDR1 is SGHVS and CDR2 FQNEAQ. V dropped 5 bases and J dropped 1 base, with 11 bases sitting between them. The CDR3 region has the DNA TGTGCCAGCAGCAGGGGACGGACCCAAGAGACCCAGTACTTC. This sequence encodes CASSRGRTQETQYF.

The chain has TRBV5-1 and TRBJ2-5; 11 nucleotides match TRBD2. The CDR3 sequence is 16 residues long. The V gene end was trimmed by 4 bases and the J gene end by 1 base; junction bases not matched to a gene: 6. Germline V gene lookup returns CDR1 SGHRS and CDR2 YFSETQ. The CDR3 nucleotides are TGCGCCAGCAGCCTTGGGACTAGCGGTTTCCAAGAGACCCAGTACTTC. Translation: CASSLGTSGFQETQYF.

The chain combines TRBV2 with TRBJ1-2, with D possibly matching TRBD1 (6 bases). V gave up 7 bases and J gave up 0 bases, with 12 bases separating them. The CDR3 extends over 14 amino acids. Germline V lookup: CDR1 SNHLY, CDR2 FYNNEI. This chain's CDR3 is CASMGDTTNYGYTF. The CDR3, as DNA: TGTGCCAGCATGGGGGACACAACTAACTATGGCTACACCTTC.

The sample holds one count of this clone. V is TRBV7-8 and J is TRBJ1-5; 8 positions match TRBD1. Germline V gene sequence: CDR1 SGHVS, CDR2 FQNEAQ. The CDR3 covers 15 residues. J gave up 4 bases and V 1 base, and 3 bases lay outside the gene matches. In DNA form, the CDR3 reads TGTGCCAGCAGCTTAGGGGGACAGGTTAATCAGCCCCAGCATTTT. Residues: CASSLGGQVNQPQHF.

The chain joins TRBV5-6 to TRBJ2-7, with TRBD2 matching 13 bases. This CDR3 region has 15 residues. Germline trimming cut 2 bases from V and 2 bases from J; bases unmatched to any gene: 1. CDR1 is SGHDT, CDR2 YYEEEE, per germline. CDR3 coding DNA: TGTGCCAGCAGCTTCGGGACTAGCGGGGCCTACGAGCAGTACTTC. This sequence encodes CASSFGTSGAYEQYF.

The chain joins TRBV3-1 (or the pseudogene TRBV3-2) to TRBJ2-7; the D gene is possibly TRBD1 (6 bases). The germline gives CDR1 LGHDT, CDR2 YNNKEL (reference sequence). Deletions cut 4 bases from V and 3 bases from J, with 13 bases between. The CDR3 is 14 amino acids. CDR3 residues: CASSREGRGYEQYF. The DNA of the CDR3 is TGTGCCAGCAGCCGTGAGGGCAGGGGCTACGAGCAGTACTTC.

The chain uses TRBV6-4 and TRBJ2-1, with 9 positions matching TRBD2. CDR3 length equals 16 residues. Trimming cost V 3 bases and J 9 bases; bases outside gene matches: 12. The germline V gene encodes CDR1 MRHNA and CDR2 SNTAGT. The CDR3 loop reads CASSDVSGSTTGEQFF. For the CDR3, the DNA is TGTGCCAGCAGTGATGTTAGCGGGAGTACTACGGGTGAGCAGTTCTTC.

V and J are TRBV7-9 and TRBJ1-5, with 7 nucleotides matching TRBD1. Germline V gives CDR1 SEHNR, CDR2 FQNEAQ (reference sequence). V lost 6 bases and J lost 5; bases outside the gene matches: 4. The CDR3 has 13 amino acids. CDR3 protein: CASSFGTDQPQHF. As DNA, the CDR3 is TGTGCCAGCAGTTTTGGGACAGATCAGCCCCAGCATTTT.

The CDR3 coding sequence is TGTGCCAGCAGCCAGGGACTAGCGGCCTCCAATGAGCAGTTCTTC. Translated: CASSQGLAASNEQFF. This rearrangement joins TRBV6-7 to TRBJ2-1, with 11 nucleotides matching TRBD2. TRBV6-7 is classed as an ORF, of uncertain function. The CDR3 loop spans 15 amino acids. V shed 6 bases, J shed 6 bases, and the junction held 7 bases outside the gene matches.

The gene calls are TRBV4-3 and TRBJ2-1, with D possibly TRBD2 on 6 matching bases. CDR1 LGHNA and CDR2 YSLEER come from the germline V gene. This CDR3 is 16 amino acids long. V lost 1 base and J lost 8, with 18 bases in between. The chain's CDR3 is CASSQATFGSIHEQFF. The CDR3 DNA reads as TGCGCCAGCAGCCAAGCAACCTTCGGGAGCATCCATGAGCAGTTCTTC.

The chain combines TRBV28 with TRBJ2-3; 16 positions match TRBD2. J gave up 2 bases and V 2 bases, and 10 bases lay outside the gene matches. The CDR3 runs to 20 residues. Germline V gene lookup returns CDR1 MDHEN and CDR2 SYDVKM. The CDR3 spells CASSLKGLAGGPYITDTQYF. The DNA for the CDR3 is TGTGCCAGCAGTTTAAAGGGACTAGCGGGAGGGCCGTATATCACAGATACGCAGTATTTT.

The V call is TRBV5-4, the J call TRBJ2-1; 7 positions agree with TRBD2. Germline V gene data show CDR1 as SGHNT and CDR2 as YYREEE (reference sequence). The J segment lost 2 bases and the V segment lost 7 bases, leaving 6 bases of the junction unmatched. The CDR3 extends over 14 amino acids. This CDR3 is CASCPSGTYNEQFF. The CDR3 region has the DNA TGTGCCAGCTGCCCTAGCGGAACCTACAATGAGCAGTTCTTC. Full variable domain (remainder filled in from reference TRBV5-4 and TRBJ2-1): ETGVTQSPTHLIKTRGQQVTLRCSSQSGHNTVSWYQQALGQGPQFIFQYYREEENGRGNFPPRFSGLQFPNYSSELNVNALELDDSALYLCASCPSGTYNEQFFGPGTRLTVL.

The chain has TRBV5-6 and TRBJ1-2; 8 bases match TRBD1. The CDR3 is 13 amino acids. V trimming: 4 bases; J trimming: 3 bases; junction bases outside the gene matches: 2. CDR1 and CDR2 (germline): SGHDT, YYEEEE. Written as DNA, the CDR3 is TGTGCCAGCAGCCAGGACAGGGACTATGGCTACACCTTC. Encoded protein: CASSQDRDYGYTF.

The CDR3 protein is CASSPGTGRSRSNQPQHF. The CDR3 DNA follows: TGTGCCAGCAGCCCCGGGACAGGGAGGTCTCGTAGCAATCAGCCCCAGCATTTT. The rearrangement joins TRBV4-2 to TRBJ1-5; 9 bases line up with TRBD1. The CDR3 is made up of 18 amino acids. J was trimmed by 0 bases and V by 4 bases; bases with no gene match: 10. Germline V CDR1 and CDR2: LGHNA, YNFKEQ.

DNA for the CDR3: TGTGCCTGGAGTGTACTCGGACTAGCGAGGCAAGAGACCCAGTACTTC. It codes for CAWSVLGLARQETQYF. The chain combines TRBV30 with TRBJ2-5, with 9 bases that match TRBD2. The CDR3 spans 16 residues. Looked up from germline, CDR1 is GTSNPN and CDR2 is SVGIG (reference sequence). Trimming removed 0 bases from V and 2 bases from J; junction bases left unmatched: 7. The full variable domain, with the rest looked up from reference TRBV30 and TRBJ2-5, is SQTIHQWPATLVQPVGSPLSLECTVEGTSNPNLYWYRQAAGRGLQLLFYSVGIGQISSEVPQNLSASRPQDRQFILSSKKLLLSDSGFYLCAWSVLGLARQETQYFGPGTRLLVL.

This chain links TRBV9 with TRBJ2-7, with 7 bases matching TRBD2. This CDR3 is built from 19 residues. Germline values: CDR1 SGDLS, CDR2 YYNGEE. V was pared by 0 bases and J by 3 bases, with 18 bases of the junction left unmatched. The CDR3 bases are TGTGCCAGCAGCGTAGATATCCCCGGGGAGGGCCGGGGAGGCTACGAGCAGTACTTC. Protein sequence: CASSVDIPGEGRGGYEQYF.

The genes are TRBV11-3 and TRBJ2-7; maybe TRBD2 (5 bases). Germline V gives CDR1 SGHNT, CDR2 YENEEA. Trimming took off 8 bases at V and 5 bases at J, with 19 bases between the two ends. The CDR3 extends over 14 amino acids. The CDR3 region has the DNA TGTGCCAGCGGTGCCCCGGGAAGAGAGAACGAGCAGTACTTC. It yields the protein CASGAPGRENEQYF.

The chain employs TRBV19 and TRBJ2-5; D perhaps matches TRBD2 (5 bases). This CDR3 comprises 16 residues. Germline V gene sequence: CDR1 LNHDA, CDR2 SQIVND (reference sequence). Trimming took off 2 bases at V and 1 base at J, with 14 bases between the two ends. The CDR3 region has the DNA TGTGCCAGTAGTATAAGAGGCCGGACTCCCCAAGAGACCCAGTACTTC. Amino acids: CASSIRGRTPQETQYF.

This chain uses TRBV5-4 with TRBJ1-3; 8 bases map to TRBD1. CDR1 SGHNT and CDR2 YYREEE come from the germline V gene (reference sequence). V was pared by 4 bases and J by 3 bases, with 12 bases of the junction left unmatched. The CDR3 has 17 residues. Here the CDR3 reads CASSPNAGQGVGNTIYF. CDR3 sequence (DNA): TGTGCCAGCAGCCCAAACGCCGGACAGGGAGTTGGAAACACCATATATTTT.

The CDR3 protein is CASSPFDRGQNTGELFF. The CDR3 DNA sequence: TGTGCCAGCAGCCCCTTCGACAGGGGGCAAAACACCGGGGAGCTGTTTTTT. V usage is TRBV5-4 and J usage is TRBJ2-2, with 10 bases matching TRBD1. Losses at the gene ends were 4 bases for V and 2 bases for J; bases not matched to a gene: 8. CDR3 size: 17 residues. Per germline, CDR1 SGHNT and CDR2 YYREEE (reference sequence).